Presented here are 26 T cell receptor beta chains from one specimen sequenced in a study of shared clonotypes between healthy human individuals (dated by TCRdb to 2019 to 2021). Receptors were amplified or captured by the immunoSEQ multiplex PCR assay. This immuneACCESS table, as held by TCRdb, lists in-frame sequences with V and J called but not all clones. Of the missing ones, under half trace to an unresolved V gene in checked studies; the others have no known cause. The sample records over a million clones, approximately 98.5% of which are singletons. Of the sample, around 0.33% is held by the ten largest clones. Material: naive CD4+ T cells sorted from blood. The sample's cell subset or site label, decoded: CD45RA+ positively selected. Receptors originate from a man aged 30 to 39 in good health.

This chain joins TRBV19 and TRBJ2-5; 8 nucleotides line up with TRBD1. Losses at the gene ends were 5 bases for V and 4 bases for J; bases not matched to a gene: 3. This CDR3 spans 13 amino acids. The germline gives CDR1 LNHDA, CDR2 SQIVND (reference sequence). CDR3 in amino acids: CASSLDRGETQYF. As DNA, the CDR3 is TGTGCCAGTAGTCTCGACAGGGGAGAGACCCAGTACTTC.

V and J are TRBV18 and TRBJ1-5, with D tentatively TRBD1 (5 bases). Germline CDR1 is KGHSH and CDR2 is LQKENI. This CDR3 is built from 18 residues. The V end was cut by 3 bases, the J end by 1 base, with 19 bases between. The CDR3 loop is CASSPYSPGTTSNQPQHF. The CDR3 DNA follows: TGTGCCAGCTCACCTTACTCCCCCGGGACTACGAGCAATCAGCCCCAGCATTTT. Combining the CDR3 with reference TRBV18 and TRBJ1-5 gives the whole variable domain NAGVMQNPRHLVRRRGQEARLRCSPMKGHSHVYWYRQLPEEGLKFMVYLQKENIIDESGMPKERFSAEFPKEGPSILRIQQVVRGDSAAYFCASSPYSPGTTSNQPQHFGDGTRLSIL.

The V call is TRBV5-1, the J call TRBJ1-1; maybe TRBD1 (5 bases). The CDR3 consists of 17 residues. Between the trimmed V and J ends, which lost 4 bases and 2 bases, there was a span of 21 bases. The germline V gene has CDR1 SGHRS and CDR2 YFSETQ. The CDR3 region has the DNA TGCGCCAGCAGCGCTGGGGCTGGTACGGCTGTAAACACTGAAGCTTTCTTT. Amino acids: CASSAGAGTAVNTEAFF.

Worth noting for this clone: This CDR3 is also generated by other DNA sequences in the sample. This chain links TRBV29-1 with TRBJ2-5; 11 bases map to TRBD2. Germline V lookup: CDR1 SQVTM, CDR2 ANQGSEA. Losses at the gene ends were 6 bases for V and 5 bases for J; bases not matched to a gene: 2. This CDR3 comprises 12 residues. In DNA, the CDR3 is TGCAGCGTACTAGCGGGAGAGGAGACCCAGTACTTC. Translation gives CSVLAGEETQYF.

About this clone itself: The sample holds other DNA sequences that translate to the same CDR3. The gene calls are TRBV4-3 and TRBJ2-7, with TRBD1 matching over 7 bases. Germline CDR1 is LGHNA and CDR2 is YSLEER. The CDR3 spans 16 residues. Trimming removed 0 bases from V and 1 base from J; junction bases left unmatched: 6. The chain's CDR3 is CASSQEGRGSSYEQYF. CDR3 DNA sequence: TGCGCCAGCAGCCAAGAAGGCAGGGGGAGTTCCTACGAGCAGTACTTC.

The CDR3 bases are TGTGCCAGCAGCCCCGGACCTTCGGGGTCAGGTACGCAGTATTTT. Amino acids: CASSPGPSGSGTQYF. V usage is TRBV6-6 and J usage is TRBJ2-3; D may be TRBD2 (5 bases). CDR3 size: 15 residues. Germline V gene data show CDR1 as MNHNY and CDR2 as SVGAGI (reference sequence). V was shortened by 6 bases and J by 8 bases, with 21 bases between the two germline ends.

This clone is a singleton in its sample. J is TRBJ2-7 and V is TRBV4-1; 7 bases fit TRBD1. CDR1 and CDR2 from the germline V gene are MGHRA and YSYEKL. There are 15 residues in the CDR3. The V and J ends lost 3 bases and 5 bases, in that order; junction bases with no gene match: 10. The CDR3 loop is CASSQRWDSLDEQYF. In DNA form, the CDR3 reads TGCGCCAGCAGCCAGCGGTGGGACAGTCTAGACGAGCAGTACTTC.

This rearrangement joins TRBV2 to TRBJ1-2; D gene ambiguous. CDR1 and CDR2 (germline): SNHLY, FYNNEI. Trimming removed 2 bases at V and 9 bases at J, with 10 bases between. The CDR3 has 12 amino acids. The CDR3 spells CASSEYDASYTF. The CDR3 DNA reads TGTGCCAGCAGTGAATACGATGCAAGCTACACCTTC.

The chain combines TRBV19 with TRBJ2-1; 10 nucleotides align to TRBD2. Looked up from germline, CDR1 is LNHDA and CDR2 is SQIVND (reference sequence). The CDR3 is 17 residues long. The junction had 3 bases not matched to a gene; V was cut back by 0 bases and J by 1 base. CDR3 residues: CASSIDLAGVSYNEQFF. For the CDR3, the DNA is TGTGCCAGTAGTATAGATCTAGCGGGAGTTTCCTACAATGAGCAGTTCTTC.

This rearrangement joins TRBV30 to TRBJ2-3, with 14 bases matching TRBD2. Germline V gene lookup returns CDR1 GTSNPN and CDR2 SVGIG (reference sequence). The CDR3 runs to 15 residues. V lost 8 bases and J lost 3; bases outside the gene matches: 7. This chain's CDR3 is CARLGLAGETDTQYF. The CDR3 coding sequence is TGTGCCCGACTGGGACTAGCGGGAGAGACAGATACGCAGTATTTT.

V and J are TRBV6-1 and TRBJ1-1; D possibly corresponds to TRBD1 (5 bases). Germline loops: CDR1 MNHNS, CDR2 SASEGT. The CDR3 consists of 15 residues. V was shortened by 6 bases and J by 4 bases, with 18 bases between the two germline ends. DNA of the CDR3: TGTGCCAGCAGCTCTCGGTGGGACCCCGGCACTGAAGCTTTCTTT. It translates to CASSSRWDPGTEAFF.

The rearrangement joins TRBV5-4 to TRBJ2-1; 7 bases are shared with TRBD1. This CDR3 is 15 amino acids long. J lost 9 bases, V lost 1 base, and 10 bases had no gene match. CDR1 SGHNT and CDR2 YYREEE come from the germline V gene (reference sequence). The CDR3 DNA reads TGTGCCAGCAGCTTGTCTACCGGGACAGTGGGTGAGCAGTTCTTC. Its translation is CASSLSTGTVGEQFF.

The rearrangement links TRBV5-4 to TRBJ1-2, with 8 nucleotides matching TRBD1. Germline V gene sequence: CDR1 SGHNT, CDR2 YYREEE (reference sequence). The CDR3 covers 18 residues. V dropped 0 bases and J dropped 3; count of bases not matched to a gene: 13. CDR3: CASSLGWAGGAVDYGYTF. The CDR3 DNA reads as TGTGCCAGCAGCTTGGGGTGGGCAGGGGGCGCGGTTGACTATGGCTACACCTTC.

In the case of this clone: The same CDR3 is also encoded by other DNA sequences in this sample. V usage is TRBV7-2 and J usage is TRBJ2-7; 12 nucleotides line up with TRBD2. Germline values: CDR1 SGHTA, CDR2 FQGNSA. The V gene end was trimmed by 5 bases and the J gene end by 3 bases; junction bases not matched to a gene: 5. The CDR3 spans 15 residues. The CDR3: CASSLSTSGSYEQYF. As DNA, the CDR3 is TGTGCCAGCAGCCTCTCGACTAGCGGGAGCTACGAGCAGTACTTC.

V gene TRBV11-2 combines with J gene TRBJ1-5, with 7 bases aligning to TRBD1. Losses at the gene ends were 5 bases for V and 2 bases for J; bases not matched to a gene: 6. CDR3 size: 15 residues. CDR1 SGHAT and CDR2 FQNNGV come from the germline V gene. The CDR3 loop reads CASSTNTGGNQPQHF. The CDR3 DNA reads TGTGCCAGCAGCACTAATACAGGGGGCAATCAGCCCCAGCATTTT.

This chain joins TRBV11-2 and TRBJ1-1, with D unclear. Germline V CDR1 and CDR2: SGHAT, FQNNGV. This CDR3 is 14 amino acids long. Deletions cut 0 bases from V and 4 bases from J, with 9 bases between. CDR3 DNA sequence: TGTGCCAGCAGCTTAGACCCAGGACGCACTGAAGCTTTCTTT. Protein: CASSLDPGRTEAFF.

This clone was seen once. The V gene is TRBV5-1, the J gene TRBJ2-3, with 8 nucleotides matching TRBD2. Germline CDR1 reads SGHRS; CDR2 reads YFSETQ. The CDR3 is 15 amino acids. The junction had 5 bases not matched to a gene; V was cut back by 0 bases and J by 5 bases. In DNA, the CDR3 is TGCGCCAGCAGCTTGGAGGTAGCGGGACTAGATACGCAGTATTTT. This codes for CASSLEVAGLDTQYF.

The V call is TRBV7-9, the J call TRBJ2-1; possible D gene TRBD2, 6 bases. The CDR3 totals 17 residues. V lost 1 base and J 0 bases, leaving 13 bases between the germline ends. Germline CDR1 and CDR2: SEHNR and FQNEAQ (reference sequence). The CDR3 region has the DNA TGTGCCAGCAGCTTAGAATCGGGGGTTGGCTCCTACAATGAGCAGTTCTTC. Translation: CASSLESGVGSYNEQFF.

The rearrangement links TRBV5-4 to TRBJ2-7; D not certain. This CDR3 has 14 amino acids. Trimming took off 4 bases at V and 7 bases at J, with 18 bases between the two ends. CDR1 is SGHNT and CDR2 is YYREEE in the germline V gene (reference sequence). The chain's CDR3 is CASSVLTRNSEQYF. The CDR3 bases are TGTGCCAGCAGCGTATTAACAAGGAACTCTGAGCAGTACTTC.

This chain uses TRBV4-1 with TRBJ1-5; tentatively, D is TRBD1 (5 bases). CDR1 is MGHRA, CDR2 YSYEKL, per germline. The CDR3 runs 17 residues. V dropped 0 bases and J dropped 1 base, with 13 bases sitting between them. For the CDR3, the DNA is TGCGCCAGCAGCCAAGATCCCGTCGCAGGGAGCAATCAGCCCCAGCATTTT. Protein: CASSQDPVAGSNQPQHF.

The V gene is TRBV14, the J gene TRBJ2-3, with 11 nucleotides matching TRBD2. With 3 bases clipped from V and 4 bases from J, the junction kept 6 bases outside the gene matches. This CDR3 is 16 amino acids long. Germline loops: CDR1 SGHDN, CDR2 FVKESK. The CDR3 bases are TGTGCCAGCAGCCAGGTAGCGGGAGGGCCAGCAGATACGCAGTATTTT. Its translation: CASSQVAGGPADTQYF.

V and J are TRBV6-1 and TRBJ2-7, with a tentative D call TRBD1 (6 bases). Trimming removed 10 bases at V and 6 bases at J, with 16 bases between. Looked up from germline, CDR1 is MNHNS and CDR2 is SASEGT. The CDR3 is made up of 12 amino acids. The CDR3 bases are TGTGCCACAGGGGATCTTCTTTCCGAGCAGTACTTC. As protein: CATGDLLSEQYF.

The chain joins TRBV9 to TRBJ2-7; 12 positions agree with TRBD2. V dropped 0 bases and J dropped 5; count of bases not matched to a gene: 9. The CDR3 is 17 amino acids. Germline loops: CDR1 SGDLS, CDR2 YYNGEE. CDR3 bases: TGTGCCAGCAGCGTAGATCCAAGGCTAGCGGGAGGGAACGAGCAGTACTTC. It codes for CASSVDPRLAGGNEQYF. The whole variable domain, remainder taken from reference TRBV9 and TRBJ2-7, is DSGVTQTPKHLITATGQRVTLRCSPRSGDLSVYWYQQSLDQGLQFLIQYYNGEERAKGNILERFSAQQFPDLHSELNLSSLELGDSALYFCASSVDPRLAGGNEQYFGPGTRLTVT.

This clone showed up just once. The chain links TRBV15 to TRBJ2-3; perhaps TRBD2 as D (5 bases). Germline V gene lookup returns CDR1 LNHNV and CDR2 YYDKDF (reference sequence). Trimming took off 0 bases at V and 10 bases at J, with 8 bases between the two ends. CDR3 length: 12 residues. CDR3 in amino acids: CATSRDTEAQYF. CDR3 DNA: TGTGCCACCAGCAGAGATACGGAGGCGCAGTATTTT.

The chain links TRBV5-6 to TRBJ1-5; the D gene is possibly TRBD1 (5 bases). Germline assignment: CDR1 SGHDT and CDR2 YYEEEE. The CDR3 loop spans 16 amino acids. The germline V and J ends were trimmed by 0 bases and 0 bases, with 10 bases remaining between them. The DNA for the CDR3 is TGTGCCAGCAGCTTGGGACAGAGCCGTAGCAATCAGCCCCAGCATTTT. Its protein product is CASSLGQSRSNQPQHF.

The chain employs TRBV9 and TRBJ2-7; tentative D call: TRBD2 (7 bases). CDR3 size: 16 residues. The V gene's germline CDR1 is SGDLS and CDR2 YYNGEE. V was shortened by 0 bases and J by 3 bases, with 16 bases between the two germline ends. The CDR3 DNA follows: TGTGCCAGCAGCGTAGGACAGAGGGGGGGCCGCTACGAGCAGTACTTC. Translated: CASSVGQRGGRYEQYF.